Described below is a single T cell receptor beta chain sequence and its context. The antigen is undetermined. The data were taken from a study of cytomegalovirus exposure and HLA in healthy donors. The study's findings and limits: CMV serostatus was the only recorded immune exposure for donors. High sensitivity and specificity were reportedly achieved when the classifier diagnosed cytomegalovirus status. An analysis was carried out later, and it reportedly showed fewer N-insertions in an Asian-associated ancestry cluster than the approximately 700-donor mean.

The CDR3 is 15 amino acids. Germline assignment: CDR1 MNHEY and CDR2 SVGAGI. V trimming: 7 bases; J trimming: 3 bases; junction bases outside the gene matches: 6. PCR involved 60 Vbeta and 13 Jbeta primers. This table comes from immunoSEQ multiplex PCR, and its TCRdb copy is limited to in-frame clones, with some not included. Of 150,000 to 200,000 clones in the sample, roughly 80% were seen once. The V call is TRBV6-5, the J call TRBJ2-1; 10 nucleotides align to TRBD2. This TCR was sampled from a man aged 50 or older in good health and CMV-seronegative. The source material was PBMCs. In nucleotides, the CDR3 is TGTGCCAGCACTAGCGGGGGCCACCTCTACAATGAGCAGTTCTTC. Residues: CASTSGGHLYNEQFF.